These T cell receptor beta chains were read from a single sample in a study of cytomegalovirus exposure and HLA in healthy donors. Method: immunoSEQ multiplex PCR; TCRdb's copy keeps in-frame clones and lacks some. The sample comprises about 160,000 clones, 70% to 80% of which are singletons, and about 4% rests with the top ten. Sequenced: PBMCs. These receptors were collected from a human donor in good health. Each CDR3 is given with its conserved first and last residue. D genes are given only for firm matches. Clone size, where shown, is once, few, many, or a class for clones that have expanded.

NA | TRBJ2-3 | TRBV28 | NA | TGTGCCGTTGGAGAGCCAGTAAGCACAGATACGCAGTATTTT | CAVGEPVSTDTQYF
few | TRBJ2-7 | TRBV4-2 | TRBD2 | TGTGCCAGCAGCCAACCTGACAGCGAGCGGGGAACCTACGAGCAGTACTTC | CASSQPDSERGTYEQYF
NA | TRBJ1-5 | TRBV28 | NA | TGTGCCAGCAGTCCCCGGGAGGGTCAAAACAATCAGCCCCAGCATTTT | CASSPREGQNNQPQHF
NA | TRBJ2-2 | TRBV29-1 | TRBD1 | TGCAGCGTTTCAGGGGGCACCGGGGAGCTGTTTTTT | CSVSGGTGELFF
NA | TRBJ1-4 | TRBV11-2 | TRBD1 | TGTGCCAGCAGCTCCCGGACAGGGTTTCTTGAAAAACTGTTTTTT | CASSSRTGFLEKLFF
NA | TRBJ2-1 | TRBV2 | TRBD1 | TGTGCCAGCACCCGGACAGGGGGAGGGGAGCAGTTCTTC | CASTRTGGGEQFF
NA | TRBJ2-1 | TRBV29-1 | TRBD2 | TGCAGCGTTGTTAGCGGGCCCTATGAGCAGTTCTTC | CSVVSGPYEQFF
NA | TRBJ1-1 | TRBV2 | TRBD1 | TGTGCCAGCAGATCGACCGGGACAGGGGGCGAGGAAGCTTTCTTT | CASRSTGTGGEEAFF
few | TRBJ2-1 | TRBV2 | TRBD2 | TGTGCCAGCACCACTAGCGGGGTTGAGCAGTTCTTC | CASTTSGVEQFF
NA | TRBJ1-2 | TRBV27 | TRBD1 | TGTGCCAGCAGTTTAGTCGGGACAGGGATCTATGGCTACACCTTC | CASSLVGTGIYGYTF
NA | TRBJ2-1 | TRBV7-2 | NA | TGTGCCAGCAGCTTCGCCCGGAGCAATGAGCAGTTCTTC | CASSFARSNEQFF